Shown below are 16 T cell receptor beta chains from a single sample sequenced in a study of T cell responses to AZD1222 COVID-19 vaccine. Repertoires were generated with immunoSEQ multiplex PCR, while TCRdb's copy carries only in-frame clones and drops some. The sample yields about 110,000 clones, 70% to 90% seen once. Sequencing used peripheral blood, obtained on day 0 of AZD1222 vaccination. The receptors derive from an adult in good health.

The V call is TRBV11-2, the J call TRBJ2-7; no reliable D call. Germline V gene lookup returns CDR1 SGHAT and CDR2 FQNNGV. The ends were cut back, 5 bases at V and 3 bases at J, with 8 bases in the middle. This CDR3 has 12 residues. CDR3 in DNA: TGTGCCAGCAGCCCCCGACTCTACGAGCAGTACTTC. Amino acids: CASSPRLYEQYF.

The V and J genes are TRBV9 and TRBJ1-1, with no clear D. The CDR3 is made up of 15 amino acids. V lost 3 bases, J lost 6 bases, and 18 bases lay in between. Germline V gene lookup returns CDR1 SGDLS and CDR2 YYNGEE. The CDR3 is CASSARGSAAPEAFF. DNA of the CDR3: TGTGCCAGCAGCGCCCGAGGGTCCGCCGCTCCTGAAGCTTTCTTT.

This clone is a singleton in its sample. V usage is TRBV21-1 and J usage is TRBJ2-3; the table's D gene call, TRBD1, was not cross checked with the DNA. TRBV21-1 is a pseudogene segment. The CDR3 totals 18 residues. Written as DNA, the CDR3 is TGTGCCAGCAGCAAATCCCGTCAACAGGGGGCAAGCACAGATACGCAGTATTTT. Encoded protein: CASSKSRQQGASTDTQYF.

The chain uses TRBV5-6 and TRBJ2-3; 9 bases are shared with TRBD2. The J segment lost 0 bases and the V segment lost 3 bases, leaving 2 bases of the junction unmatched. The CDR3 covers 15 residues. From germline, CDR1 is SGHDT and CDR2 YYEEEE. CDR3 coding DNA: TGTGCCAGCAGCTATAGCGGGAGTAGCACAGATACGCAGTATTTT. The encoded protein is CASSYSGSSTDTQYF.

V and J are TRBV28 and TRBJ1-1; a weak D match, TRBD1 (6 bases). The V end lost 6 bases, the J end lost 5 bases, and 19 bases lay between the germline ends. The CDR3 consists of 15 residues. Germline CDR1 reads MDHEN; CDR2 reads SYDVKM. The CDR3 spells CASSPNGGAGTEAFF. CDR3 nucleotide sequence: TGTGCCAGCAGCCCAAACGGGGGCGCAGGGACTGAAGCTTTCTTT.

This rearrangement joins TRBV11-2 to TRBJ2-1; D call uncertain. The CDR3 has 11 residues. The germline V gene encodes CDR1 SGHAT and CDR2 FQNNGV. The V and J ends lost 3 bases and 7 bases respectively, with 4 bases between them. CDR3 coding DNA: TGTGCCAGCAGCTTGAAAAATGAGCAGTTCTTC. It codes for CASSLKNEQFF.

The table lists this clone with a few counts. This chain joins TRBV7-9 and TRBJ2-7; TRBD1 might be the D (5 bases). Per germline, CDR1 SEHNR and CDR2 FQNEAQ (reference sequence). The CDR3 length is 14 residues. The ends were cut back, 3 bases at V and 1 base at J, with 10 bases in the middle. The CDR3 region has the DNA TGTGCCAGCAGCTTCACGACAGAGTCCTACGAGCAGTACTTC. Its protein is CASSFTTESYEQYF.

As concerns this clone: A read error may account for a junction end that differs from germline. V and J are TRBV18 and TRBJ2-7; D gene uncertain. The CDR3 has 13 residues. The germline V gene has CDR1 KGHSH and CDR2 LQKENI. The DNA for the CDR3 is TGTGCCAGCACACCGGCCAACTCCTACGAGCAGTACTTC. Residues: CASTPANSYEQYF.

CDR3 in DNA: TGCGCCAGCACTTTAGCAGATACGCAGTATTTT. Its protein product is CASTLADTQYF. V usage is TRBV10-1 and J usage is TRBJ2-3; D is undetermined. With 7 bases removed from V and 4 bases from J, the gap between germline ends came to 6 bases. The CDR3 contains 11 residues. From germline, CDR1 is WNHNN and CDR2 SYGVQD (reference sequence).

This clone was counted only a few times. The chain carries TRBV18 and TRBJ2-2; D uncertain. This CDR3 comprises 16 residues. With 2 bases removed from V and 0 bases from J, the gap between germline ends came to 10 bases. Germline CDR1 and CDR2: KGHSH and LQKENI. The CDR3 DNA reads TGTGCCAGCTCACCAGGGATCGTCGCGAACACCGGGGAGCTGTTTTTT. Protein: CASSPGIVANTGELFF. Filled out from reference TRBV18 and TRBJ2-2, the complete variable domain reads NAGVMQNPRHLVRRRGQEARLRCSPMKGHSHVYWYRQLPEEGLKFMVYLQKENIIDESGMPKERFSAEFPKEGPSILRIQQVVRGDSAAYFCASSPGIVANTGELFFGEGSRLTVL.

V usage is TRBV7-3 and J usage is TRBJ2-2; D possibly corresponds to TRBD2 (5 bases). This CDR3 has 15 amino acids. The V gene's germline CDR1 is SGHTA and CDR2 FQGTGA. The ends were cut back, 4 bases at V and 5 bases at J, with 14 bases in the middle. The chain's CDR3 is CASSSDPSGTGELFF. Here the CDR3 DNA reads TGTGCCAGCAGCTCGGACCCATCGGGGACCGGGGAGCTGTTTTTT.

The chain uses TRBV11-3 and TRBJ2-7; D may correspond to TRBD1 or TRBD2 (5 bases each). V lost 7 bases to trimming and J lost 12 bases, with 16 bases between them. Germline V gene sequence: CDR1 SGHNT, CDR2 YENEEA. The CDR3 is made up of 11 amino acids. This CDR3 reads CASTTRGGRYF. The CDR3 nucleotides are TGTGCCAGCACAACGAGGGGTGGAAGGTACTTC.

The chain uses TRBV10-3 and TRBJ1-1, with 11 bases aligning to TRBD1. Trimming took 2 bases from V and 1 from J; bases not matched to a gene: 9. CDR3 length equals 18 residues. The germline gives CDR1 ENHRY, CDR2 SYGVKD. CDR3: CAISEPERTGGSNTEAFF. The CDR3 DNA reads TGTGCCATCAGTGAGCCAGAACGGACAGGGGGCTCGAACACTGAAGCTTTCTTT.

This chain joins TRBV5-6 and TRBJ1-1; D gene ambiguous. The CDR3 is 12 amino acids. The germline CDR1 and CDR2 sequences are SGHDT and YYEEEE. Trimming took 1 base from V and 1 from J, leaving 2 bases between them. CDR3 sequence (DNA): TGTGCCAGCAGCTTGAAGAACACTGAAGCTTTCTTT. Protein product: CASSLKNTEAFF.

The chain couples TRBV28 to TRBJ2-1; D gene uncertain. Germline values: CDR1 MDHEN, CDR2 SYDVKM. V gave up 6 bases and J gave up 10 bases, with 7 bases separating them. This CDR3 comprises 10 residues. DNA of the CDR3: TGTGCCAGCAGCTCTAGGGAGCAGTTCTTC. Translated: CASSSREQFF.

The V call is TRBV28, the J call TRBJ2-1, with D possibly matching TRBD2 (6 bases). The germline CDR1 and CDR2 sequences are MDHEN and SYDVKM. With 9 bases removed from V and 4 bases from J, the gap between germline ends came to 13 bases. CDR3 length equals 13 residues. The CDR3 DNA sequence: TGTGCCAGTCGGGAGTCGGGTTACAATGAGCAGTTCTTC. This translates into CASRESGYNEQFF. The variable domain in full, completed from reference TRBV28 and TRBJ2-1, reads DVKVTQSSRYLVKRTGEKVFLECVQDMDHENMFWYRQDPGLGLRLIYFSYDVKMKEKGDIPEGYSVSREKKERFSLILESASTNQTSMYLCASRESGYNEQFFGPGTRLTVL.